Listed below are T cell receptor beta chains from one sample, sequenced in a study of blood T cells in healthy people across ages. In TCRdb, the 5' RACE reads were re-called with MiXCR into one record per CDR3 protein. Among over 500,000 distinct CDR3 sequences listed, under 65% were seen once. What was sequenced was blood. These receptors all stem from an elderly woman in good health. Both conserved end residues are part of each CDR3. The D gene is left open where the match is weak. Not every row has a clone size; where given, it reads once, few, many or a size class.

v_call	d_call	clone_size	j_call	cdr3_aa	cdr3_nt
TRBV20-1	.	once	TRBJ1-1	CSAPGRPWSEAFF	TGCAGTGCCCCAGGCCGCCCATGGTCTGAAGCTTTCTTT
TRBV3-1	.	many	TRBJ2-7	CASSQVRDEQYF	TGTGCCAGCAGCCAAGTCAGGGACGAGCAGTACTTC
TRBV12-3/TRBV12-4	.	many	TRBJ2-5	CASSQPGSETQYF	TGTGCCAGCAGTCAACCCGGAAGCGAGACCCAGTACTTC
TRBV28	TRBD1	few	TRBJ2-7	CASSWAPGQGGEQYF	TGTGCCAGCAGTTGGGCACCGGGACAGGGGGGAGAGCAGTACTTC
TRBV6-6	.	.	TRBJ2-7	CASSYRSAVYEQYF	TGTGCCAGCAGCTACAGATCCGCGGTCTACGAGCAGTACTTC
TRBV5-1	.	.	TRBJ2-1	CASRTGGYNEQFF	TGCGCCAGCCGGACTGGCGGCTACAATGAGCAGTTCTTC
TRBV2	.	few	TRBJ1-4	CASSTGTRGEKLFF	TGTGCCAGCAGTACCGGGACCAGGGGTGAAAAACTGTTTTTT
TRBV27	.	many	TRBJ2-3	CASINPRDTQYF	TGTGCCAGCATTAATCCACGGGATACGCAGTATTTT
TRBV7-9	.	.	TRBJ1-6	CASSTEGRSPLHF	TGTGCCAGCAGCACGGAGGGACGATCACCCCTCCACTTT
TRBV6-5	.	.	TRBJ2-1	CASRTSGVQFF	TGTGCCAGCAGAACCTCGGGAGTGCAGTTCTTC